Listed here are 14 T cell receptor beta chains from one sample, sequenced in a study of graft-versus-host responses after intestinal transplantation. The researchers put 200,000 CFSE-labeled responder cells into plates with 200,000 irradiated, violet-dye-labeled stimulator cells. Generated by immunoSEQ multiplex PCR, the TCRdb table keeps only in-frame clones and is missing some. Of 13,000 to 15,000 clones listed, around 33% were seen once; the top ten hold roughly 1.9%. The sample here was alloreactive CD8+ T cells from a mixed lymphocyte reaction culture, taken before intestinal transplant. Documented subset: CFSE-low proliferating T cells sorted from roughly six-day pre-transplant mixed lymphocyte reaction (GvH or HvG direction). These receptor sequences come from a human patient who received an intestinal transplant.

This clone has just a few counts. V gene TRBV15 combines with J gene TRBJ2-5; a weak D match, TRBD1 (6 bases). The CDR3 loop spans 14 amino acids. CDR1 LNHNV and CDR2 YYDKDF come from the germline V gene (reference sequence). V was pared by 8 bases and J by 0 bases, with 13 bases between. The CDR3 nucleotides read TGTGCCACCCTAAAAACAGGGAACCAAGAGACCCAGTACTTC. As protein: CATLKTGNQETQYF.

In its sample, this clone was seen once. The chain has TRBV18 and TRBJ2-2; TRBD1 matches at 11 bases. V was pared by 0 bases and J by 0 bases, with 3 bases of the junction left unmatched. Per the germline V gene, CDR1 is KGHSH and CDR2 is LQKENI. The CDR3 is made up of 18 amino acids. The CDR3 protein is CASSPPGQGDSNTGELFF. CDR3 nucleotide sequence: TGTGCCAGCTCACCACCGGGACAGGGGGACTCGAACACCGGGGAGCTGTTTTTT.

This clone was observed a few times. This chain uses TRBV15 with TRBJ2-7, with a possible D match to TRBD1 (6 bases). V lost 3 bases and J lost 4, with 13 bases in between. Per germline, CDR1 LNHNV and CDR2 YYDKDF (reference sequence). CDR3 length equals 14 residues. For the CDR3, the DNA is TGTGCCACCAGCAGGAGGGACGGACAGTACGAGCAGTACTTC. Its protein is CATSRRDGQYEQYF.

In its sample, this clone was seen a few times. The chain joins TRBV4-3 to TRBJ2-2; 9 bases are a match to TRBD1. CDR3 size: 16 residues. CDR1 is LGHNA and CDR2 is YSLEER in the germline V gene. After removal of 4 bases from V and 6 bases from J, the junction contained 9 bases not matched to a gene. CDR3 DNA: TGCGCCAGCAGCCCCGGGACAGGGCAGGGGTCCGGGGAGCTGTTTTTT. Translated, it gives CASSPGTGQGSGELFF.

The J gene is TRBJ1-2, the V gene TRBV21-1; TRBD1, the table's D call, was not compared with the DNA. TRBV21-1 is a pseudogene. This CDR3 is built from 17 residues. The chain's CDR3 is CASSKERQSESFYGYTF. CDR3 in DNA: TGTGCCAGCAGCAAAGAAAGACAGTCCGAGTCTTTCTATGGCTACACCTTC.

The CDR3 DNA is TGTGCCACCAGCAGACGCGGGGTCTCCTACGAGCAGTACTTC. Translating gives CATSRRGVSYEQYF. The chain has TRBV15 and TRBJ2-7, with D tentatively TRBD2 (6 bases). The V and J ends lost 2 bases and 0 bases respectively, with 8 bases between them. The CDR3 is 14 amino acids. Germline CDR1 and CDR2: LNHNV and YYDKDF (reference sequence).

The J gene is TRBJ1-1, the V gene TRBV21-1. TRBV21-1 is marked as a pseudogene. The CDR3 length is 12 residues. As DNA, the CDR3 is TGTGCCTGCGAAGAGGAAAACACTGAAGCTTTCTTT. Translation gives CACEEENTEAFF.

In its sample, this clone was seen a few times. The V gene is TRBV4-1, the J gene TRBJ2-2, with D maybe TRBD2 (6 bases). The CDR3 sequence is 15 residues long. The V gene lost 3 bases and the J gene lost 0 bases, with 8 bases spanning the gap. Per the germline V gene, CDR1 is MGHRA and CDR2 is YSYEKL. The CDR3 DNA reads as TGCGCCAGCAGCCACGGGAGTTCGAACACCGGGGAGCTGTTTTTT. It is translated as CASSHGSSNTGELFF.

V is TRBV18 and J is TRBJ2-2, with 12 bases that match TRBD2. Trimming cost V 0 bases and J 6 bases; bases outside gene matches: 8. This CDR3 is built from 18 residues. Germline V lookup: CDR1 KGHSH, CDR2 LQKENI. CDR3 amino acids: CASSPPGLAGLFAGELFF. CDR3 in DNA: TGTGCCAGCTCACCACCGGGACTAGCGGGTTTGTTTGCCGGGGAGCTGTTTTTT.

V is TRBV7-6 and J is TRBJ2-7; D possibly corresponds to TRBD1 (5 bases). V lost 1 base and J 1 base, leaving 8 bases between the germline ends. Germline V lookup: CDR1 SGHVS, CDR2 FNYEAQ. CDR3 size: 14 residues. CDR3 sequence (DNA): TGTGCCAGCAGCTTAGGGGGCGTATCCTACGAGCAGTACTTC. Its translation is CASSLGGVSYEQYF.

This clone was seen only a few times. The V and J genes are TRBV4-1 and TRBJ2-1; 10 nucleotides match TRBD2. CDR1 and CDR2 (germline): MGHRA, YSYEKL. The CDR3 is made up of 15 amino acids. With V trimmed by 1 base and J by 7 bases, 4 bases remained unmatched. The CDR3 sequence: CASSQVAGGGNEQFF. The CDR3 nucleotides read TGCGCCAGCAGCCAAGTAGCGGGGGGTGGTAATGAGCAGTTCTTC.

The rearrangement links TRBV6-5 to TRBJ2-3; 8 nucleotides align to TRBD2. There are 16 residues in the CDR3. V was pared by 0 bases and J by 5 bases, with 7 bases of the junction left unmatched. Per the germline V gene, CDR1 is MNHEY and CDR2 is SVGAGI. The CDR3 loop reads CASSYSTGGGLDTQYF. DNA for the CDR3: TGTGCCAGCAGTTACTCGACGGGGGGGGGCTTAGATACGCAGTATTTT.

This chain uses TRBV9 with TRBJ1-1; TRBD1 is a possible D gene (5 bases). The CDR3 runs to 14 residues. Per germline, CDR1 SGDLS and CDR2 YYNGEE. V was pared by 0 bases and J by 2 bases, with 8 bases between. CDR3 in amino acids: CASSVGDSNTEAFF. CDR3 coding DNA: TGTGCCAGCAGCGTAGGCGACAGCAACACTGAAGCTTTCTTT.

J is TRBJ2-1 and V is TRBV4-3; 9 bases fit TRBD2. This CDR3 comprises 16 residues. Trimming at V came to 0 bases and at J to 8 bases, leaving 8 bases not matched to a gene. Germline lookup yields CDR1 LGHNA and CDR2 YSLEER. This CDR3 reads CASSQDRGGASDEQFF. CDR3 nucleotides: TGCGCCAGCAGCCAAGATCGCGGGGGGGCCTCCGATGAGCAGTTCTTC.